This TCR beta chain was recorded in a study of Ad26.COV2.S vaccination and SARS-CoV-2 variants. Study observations and caveats: Greater spike-specific TCR breadth was seen in vaccine recipients than in placebo recipients.

TCRdb's table, derived via immunoSEQ multiplex PCR, lists solely in-frame clones and lacks some. The table records under 150,000 clones, 86% of them present only once. Concerning this clone: Its antigen is as yet unknown.

The receptor comes from a human donor who had recovered from COVID-19. Specimen: peripheral blood, collected after recovery from COVID-19.

Here the CDR3 reads CASKVGVGDTQYF. The CDR3 DNA is TGTGCCAGCAAAGTAGGTGTGGGAGATACGCAGTATTTT. The chain combines TRBV7-2 with TRBJ2-3; D gene uncertain. V lost 7 bases to trimming and J lost 5 bases, with 13 bases between them. The CDR3 contains 13 residues. Germline V gene lookup returns CDR1 SGHTA and CDR2 FQGNSA.